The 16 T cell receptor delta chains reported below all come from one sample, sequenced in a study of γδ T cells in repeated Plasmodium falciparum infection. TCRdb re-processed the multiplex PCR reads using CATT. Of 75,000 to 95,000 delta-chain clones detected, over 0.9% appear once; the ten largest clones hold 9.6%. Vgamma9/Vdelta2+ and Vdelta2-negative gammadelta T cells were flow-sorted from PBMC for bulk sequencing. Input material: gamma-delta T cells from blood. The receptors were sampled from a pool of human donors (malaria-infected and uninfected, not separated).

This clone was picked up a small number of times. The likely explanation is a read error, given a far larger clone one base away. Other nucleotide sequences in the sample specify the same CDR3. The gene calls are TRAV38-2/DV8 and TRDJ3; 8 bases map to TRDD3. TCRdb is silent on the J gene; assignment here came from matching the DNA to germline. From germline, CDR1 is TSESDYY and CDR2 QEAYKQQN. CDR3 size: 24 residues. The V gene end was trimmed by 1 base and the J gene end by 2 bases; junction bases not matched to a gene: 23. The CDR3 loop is CAYRSWYRPPTGGQSPWDTRQMFF. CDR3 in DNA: TGTGCTTATAGGAGCTGGTACCGCCCTCCGACTGGGGGCCAGAGCCCCTGGGACACCCGACAGATGTTTTTC.

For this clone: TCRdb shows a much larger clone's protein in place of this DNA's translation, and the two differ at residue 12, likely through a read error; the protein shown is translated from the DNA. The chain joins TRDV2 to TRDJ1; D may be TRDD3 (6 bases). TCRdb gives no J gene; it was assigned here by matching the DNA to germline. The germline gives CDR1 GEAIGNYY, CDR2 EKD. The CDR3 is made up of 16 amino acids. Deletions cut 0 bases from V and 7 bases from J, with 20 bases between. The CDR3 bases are TGTGCCTGTGACACCGTAGGGGCTGGGGATGGTGGTAAACTCATCTTT. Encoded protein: CACDTVGAGDGGKLIF.

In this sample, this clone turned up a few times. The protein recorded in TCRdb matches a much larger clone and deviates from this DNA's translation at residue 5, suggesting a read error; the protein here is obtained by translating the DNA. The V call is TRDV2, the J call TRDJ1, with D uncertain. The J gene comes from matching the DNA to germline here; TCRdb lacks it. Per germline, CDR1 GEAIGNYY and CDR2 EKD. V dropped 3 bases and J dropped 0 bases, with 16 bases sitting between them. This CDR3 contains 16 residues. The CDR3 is CACDVLYTLYTDKLIF. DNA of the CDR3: TGTGCCTGTGACGTTCTATATACCTTGTACACCGATAAACTCATCTTT.

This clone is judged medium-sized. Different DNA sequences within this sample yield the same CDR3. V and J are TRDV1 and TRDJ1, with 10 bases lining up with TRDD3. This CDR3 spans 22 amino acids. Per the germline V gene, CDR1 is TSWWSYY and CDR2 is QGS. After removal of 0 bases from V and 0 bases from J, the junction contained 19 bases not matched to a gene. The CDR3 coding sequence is TGTGCTCTTGGGGAACTAAGCTACAACGTCTTACTGGGGGATGCTTACACCGATAAACTCATCTTT. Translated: CALGELSYNVLLGDAYTDKLIF.

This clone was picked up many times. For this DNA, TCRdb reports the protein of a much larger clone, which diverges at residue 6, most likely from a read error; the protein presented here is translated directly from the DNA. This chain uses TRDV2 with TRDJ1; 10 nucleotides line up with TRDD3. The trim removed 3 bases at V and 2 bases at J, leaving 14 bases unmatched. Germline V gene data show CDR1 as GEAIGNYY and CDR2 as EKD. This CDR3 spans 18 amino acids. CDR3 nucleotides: TGTGCCTGTGACCCCGCACTGGGGGATCCGGGGAGAACCGATAAACTCATCTTT. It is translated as CACDPALGDPGRTDKLIF.

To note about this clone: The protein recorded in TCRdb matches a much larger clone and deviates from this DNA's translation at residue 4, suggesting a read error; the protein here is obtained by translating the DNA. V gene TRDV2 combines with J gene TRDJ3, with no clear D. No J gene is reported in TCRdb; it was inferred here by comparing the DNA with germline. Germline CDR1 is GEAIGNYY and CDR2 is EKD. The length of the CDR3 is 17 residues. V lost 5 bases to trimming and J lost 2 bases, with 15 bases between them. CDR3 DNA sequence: TGTGCCTGTGGCTGTACTGACGAGACCTGGGACACCCGACAGATGTTTTTC. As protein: CACGCTDETWDTRQMFF.

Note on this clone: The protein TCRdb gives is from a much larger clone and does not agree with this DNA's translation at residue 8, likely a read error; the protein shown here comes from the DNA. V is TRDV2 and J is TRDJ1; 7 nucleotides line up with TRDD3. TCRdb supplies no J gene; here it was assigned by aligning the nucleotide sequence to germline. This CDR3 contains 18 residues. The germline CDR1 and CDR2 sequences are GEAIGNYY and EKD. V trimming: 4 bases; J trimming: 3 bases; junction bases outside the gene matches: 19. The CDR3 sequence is CACDGPKDEYWGADKLIF. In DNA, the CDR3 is TGTGCCTGTGATGGGCCTAAGGACGAATACTGGGGAGCCGATAAACTCATCTTT.

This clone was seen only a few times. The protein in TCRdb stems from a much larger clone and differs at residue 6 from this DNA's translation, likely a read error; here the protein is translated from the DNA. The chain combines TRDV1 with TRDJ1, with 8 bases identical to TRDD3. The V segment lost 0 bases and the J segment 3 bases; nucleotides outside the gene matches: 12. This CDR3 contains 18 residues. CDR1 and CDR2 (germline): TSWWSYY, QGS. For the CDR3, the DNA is TGTGCTCTTGGGGAACTTTTAAGGGATACGTGGCAGGCCGATAAACTCATCTTT. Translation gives CALGELLRDTWQADKLIF.

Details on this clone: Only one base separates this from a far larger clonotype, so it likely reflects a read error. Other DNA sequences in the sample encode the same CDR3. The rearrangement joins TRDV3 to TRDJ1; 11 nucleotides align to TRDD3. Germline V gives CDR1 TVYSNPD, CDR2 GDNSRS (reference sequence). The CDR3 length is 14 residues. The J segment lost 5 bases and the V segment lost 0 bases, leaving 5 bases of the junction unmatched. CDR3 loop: CAFSITGGYDKLIF. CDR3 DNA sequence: TGTGCCTTTAGCATTACTGGGGGATATGATAAACTCATCTTT.

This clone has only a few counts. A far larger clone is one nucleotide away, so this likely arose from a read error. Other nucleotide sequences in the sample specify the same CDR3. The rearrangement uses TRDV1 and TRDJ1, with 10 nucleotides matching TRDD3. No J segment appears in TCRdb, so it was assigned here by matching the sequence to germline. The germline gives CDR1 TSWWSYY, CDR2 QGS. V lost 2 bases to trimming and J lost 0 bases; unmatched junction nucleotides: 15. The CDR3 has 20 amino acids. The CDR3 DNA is TGTGCTCTTGGGGAAGGTTCCGCGTGGGGGATACAGGCCTACACCGATAAACTCATCTTT. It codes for CALGEGSAWGIQAYTDKLIF.

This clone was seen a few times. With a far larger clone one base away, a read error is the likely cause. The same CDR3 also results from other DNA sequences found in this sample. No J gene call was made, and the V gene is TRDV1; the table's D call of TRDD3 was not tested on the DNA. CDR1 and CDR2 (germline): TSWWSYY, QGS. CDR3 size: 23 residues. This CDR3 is CALGELGKLSLKVLGDTYYKLIF. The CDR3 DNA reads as TGTGCTCTTGGGGAACTTGGCAAATTATCCCTCAAAGTACTGGGGGATACTTACTATAAACTCATCTTC.

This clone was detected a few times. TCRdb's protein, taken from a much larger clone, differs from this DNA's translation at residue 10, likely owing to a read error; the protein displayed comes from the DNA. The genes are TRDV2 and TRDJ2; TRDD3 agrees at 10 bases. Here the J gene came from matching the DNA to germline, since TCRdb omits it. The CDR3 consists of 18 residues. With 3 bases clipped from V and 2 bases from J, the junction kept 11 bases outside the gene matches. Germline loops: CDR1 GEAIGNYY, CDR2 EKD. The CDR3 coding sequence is TGTGCCTGTGACGCCTGTCACTGGGGGATGCACTTGACAGCACAACTCTTCTTT. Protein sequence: CACDACHWGMHLTAQLFF.

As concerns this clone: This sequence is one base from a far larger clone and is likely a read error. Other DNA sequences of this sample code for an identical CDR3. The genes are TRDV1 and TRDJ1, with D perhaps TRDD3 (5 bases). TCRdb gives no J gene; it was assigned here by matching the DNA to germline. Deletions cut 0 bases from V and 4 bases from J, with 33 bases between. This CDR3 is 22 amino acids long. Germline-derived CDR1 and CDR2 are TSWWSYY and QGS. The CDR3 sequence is CALGELVNQRLARGPRIDKLIF. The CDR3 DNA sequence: TGTGCTCTTGGGGAACTTGTTAACCAGAGACTCGCCCGGGGACCACGCATCGATAAACTCATCTTT.

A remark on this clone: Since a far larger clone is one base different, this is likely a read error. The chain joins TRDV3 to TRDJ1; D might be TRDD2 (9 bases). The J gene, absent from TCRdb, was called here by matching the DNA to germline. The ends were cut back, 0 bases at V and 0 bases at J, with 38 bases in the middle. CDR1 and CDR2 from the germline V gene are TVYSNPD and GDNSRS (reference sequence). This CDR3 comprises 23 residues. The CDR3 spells CAFSPFLRHHPSTGGRYTDKLIF. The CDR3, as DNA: TGTGCCTTTAGTCCCTTCCTACGTCACCACCCCAGTACTGGGGGTCGGTACACCGATAAACTCATCTTT.

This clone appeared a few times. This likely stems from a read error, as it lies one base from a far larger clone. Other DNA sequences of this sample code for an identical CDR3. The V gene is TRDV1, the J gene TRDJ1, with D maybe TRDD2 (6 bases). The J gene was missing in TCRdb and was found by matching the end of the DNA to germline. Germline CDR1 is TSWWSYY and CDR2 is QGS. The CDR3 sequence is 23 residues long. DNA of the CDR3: TGTGCTCTTGGGGAAAGGAGGATCCTACGTTTACGGGAGTACGACGGGTACACTGATAAACTCATCTTT. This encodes CALGERRILRLREYDGYTDKLIF.

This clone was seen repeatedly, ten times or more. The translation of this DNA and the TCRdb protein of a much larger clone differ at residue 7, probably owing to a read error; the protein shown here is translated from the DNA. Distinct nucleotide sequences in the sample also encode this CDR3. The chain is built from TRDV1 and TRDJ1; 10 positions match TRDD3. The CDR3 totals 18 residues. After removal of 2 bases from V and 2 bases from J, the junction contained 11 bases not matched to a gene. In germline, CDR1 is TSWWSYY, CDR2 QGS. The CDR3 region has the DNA TGTGCTCTTGGGGAAGGCCCTGTTGGGGGATACATGACCGATAAACTCATCTTT. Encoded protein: CALGEGPVGGYMTDKLIF.